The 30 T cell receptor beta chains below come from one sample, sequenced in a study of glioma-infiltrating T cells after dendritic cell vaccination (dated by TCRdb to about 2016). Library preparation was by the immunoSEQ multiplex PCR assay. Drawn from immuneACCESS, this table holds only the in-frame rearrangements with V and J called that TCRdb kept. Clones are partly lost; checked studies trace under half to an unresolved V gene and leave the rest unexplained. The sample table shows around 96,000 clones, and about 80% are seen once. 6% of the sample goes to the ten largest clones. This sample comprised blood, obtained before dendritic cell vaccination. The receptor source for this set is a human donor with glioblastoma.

The CDR3 region is CASSPGQGRLDIQYF. DNA for the CDR3: TGTGCCAGCTCACCGGGACAGGGTCGTCTGGACATTCAGTACTTC. The rearrangement uses TRBV18 and TRBJ2-4; 9 bases agree with TRBD1. J gave up 8 bases and V 3 bases, and 8 bases lay outside the gene matches. This CDR3 has 15 amino acids. Germline V gene sequence: CDR1 KGHSH, CDR2 LQKENI.

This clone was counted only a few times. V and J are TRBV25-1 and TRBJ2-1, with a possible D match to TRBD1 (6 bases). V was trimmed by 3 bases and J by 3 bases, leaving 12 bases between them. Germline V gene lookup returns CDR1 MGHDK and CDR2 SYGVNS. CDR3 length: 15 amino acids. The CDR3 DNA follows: TGTGCCAGCAGTGACAAAGGGACACACTACAATGAGCAGTTCTTC. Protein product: CASSDKGTHYNEQFF.

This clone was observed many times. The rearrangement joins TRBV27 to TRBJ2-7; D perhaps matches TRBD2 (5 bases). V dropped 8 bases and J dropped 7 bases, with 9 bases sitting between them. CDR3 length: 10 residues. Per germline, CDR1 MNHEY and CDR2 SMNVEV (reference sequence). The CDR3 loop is CASGWREQYF. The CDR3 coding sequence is TGTGCCAGCGGCTGGAGGGAGCAGTACTTC.

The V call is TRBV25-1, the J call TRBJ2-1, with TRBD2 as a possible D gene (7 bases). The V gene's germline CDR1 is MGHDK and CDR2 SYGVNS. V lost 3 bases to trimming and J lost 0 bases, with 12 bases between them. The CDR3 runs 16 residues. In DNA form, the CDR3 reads TGTGCCAGCAGTGAGTGGGGGGGGCGCTCCTACAATGAGCAGTTCTTC. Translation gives CASSEWGGRSYNEQFF.

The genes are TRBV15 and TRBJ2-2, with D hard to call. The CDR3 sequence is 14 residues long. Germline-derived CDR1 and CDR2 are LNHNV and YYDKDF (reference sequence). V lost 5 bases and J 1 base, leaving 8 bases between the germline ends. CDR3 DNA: TGTGCCACCAGCCCCTACGGGAACACCGGGGAGCTGTTTTTT. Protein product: CATSPYGNTGELFF.

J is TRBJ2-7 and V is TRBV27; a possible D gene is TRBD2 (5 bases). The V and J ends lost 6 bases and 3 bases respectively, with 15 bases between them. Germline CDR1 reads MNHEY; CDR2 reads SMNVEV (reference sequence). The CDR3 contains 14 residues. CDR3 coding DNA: TGTGCCAGCAGGCGGGCCGGACGAGACTACGAGCAGTACTTC. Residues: CASRRAGRDYEQYF.

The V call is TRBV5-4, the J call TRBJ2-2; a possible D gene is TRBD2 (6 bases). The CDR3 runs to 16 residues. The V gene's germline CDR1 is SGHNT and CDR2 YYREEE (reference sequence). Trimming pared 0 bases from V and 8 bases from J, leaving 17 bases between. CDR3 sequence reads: CASSLGGVAMKGELFF. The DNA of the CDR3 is TGTGCCAGCAGCTTGGGGGGGGTGGCCATGAAAGGGGAGCTGTTTTTT.

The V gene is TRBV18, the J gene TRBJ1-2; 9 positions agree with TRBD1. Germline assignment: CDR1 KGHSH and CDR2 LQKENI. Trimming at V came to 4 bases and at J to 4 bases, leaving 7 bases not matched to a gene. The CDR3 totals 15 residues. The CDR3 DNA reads TGTGCCAGCTCACAACTAACAGGGGGCGGCTATGGCTACACCTTC. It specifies CASSQLTGGGYGYTF.

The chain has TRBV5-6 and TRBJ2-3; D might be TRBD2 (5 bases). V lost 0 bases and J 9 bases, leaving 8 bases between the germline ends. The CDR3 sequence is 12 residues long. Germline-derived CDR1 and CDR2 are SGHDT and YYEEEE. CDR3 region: CASSLGRGTQYF. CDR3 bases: TGTGCCAGCAGCTTGGGTCGCGGGACGCAGTATTTT.

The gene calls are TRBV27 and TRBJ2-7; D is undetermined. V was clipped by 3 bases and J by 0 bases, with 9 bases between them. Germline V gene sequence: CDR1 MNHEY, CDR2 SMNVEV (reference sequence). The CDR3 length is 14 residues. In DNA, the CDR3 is TGTGCCAGCAGTTTGTCAGAGGCCTCCTACGAGCAGTACTTC. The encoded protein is CASSLSEASYEQYF.

This chain's CDR3 is CATSRGTAGRSPLHF. The CDR3 bases are TGTGCCACCAGCAGAGGGACAGCTGGTCGTTCACCCCTCCACTTT. This chain links TRBV15 with TRBJ1-6; tentative D call: TRBD1 (6 bases). Trimming took 1 base from V and 9 from J, leaving 13 bases between them. The CDR3 length is 15 residues. Germline CDR1 LNHNV, CDR2 YYDKDF (reference sequence).

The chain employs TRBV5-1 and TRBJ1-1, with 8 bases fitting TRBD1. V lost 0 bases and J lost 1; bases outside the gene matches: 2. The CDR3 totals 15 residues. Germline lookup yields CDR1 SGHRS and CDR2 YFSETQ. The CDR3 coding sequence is TGCGCCAGCAGCTTGGTGGGGACAGGGAACACTGAAGCTTTCTTT. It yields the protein CASSLVGTGNTEAFF.

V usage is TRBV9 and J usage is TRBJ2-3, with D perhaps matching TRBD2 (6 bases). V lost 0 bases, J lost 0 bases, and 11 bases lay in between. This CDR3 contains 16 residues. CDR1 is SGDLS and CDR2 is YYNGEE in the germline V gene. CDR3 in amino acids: CASSVVGSGSTDTQYF. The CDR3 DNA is TGTGCCAGCAGCGTAGTAGGTAGCGGAAGCACAGATACGCAGTATTTT.

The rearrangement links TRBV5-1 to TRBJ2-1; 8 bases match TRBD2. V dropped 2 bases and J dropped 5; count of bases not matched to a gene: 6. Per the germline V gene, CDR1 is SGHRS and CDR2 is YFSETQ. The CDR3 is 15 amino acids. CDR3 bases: TGCGCCAGCAGCTTAGTTAGCGGGACCCACAATGAGCAGTTCTTC. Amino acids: CASSLVSGTHNEQFF.

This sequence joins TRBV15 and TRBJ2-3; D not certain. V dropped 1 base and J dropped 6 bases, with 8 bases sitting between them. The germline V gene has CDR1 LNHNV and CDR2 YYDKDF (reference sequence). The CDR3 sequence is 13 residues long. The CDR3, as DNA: TGTGCCACCAGCAGAGTTGTTCTGGATACGCAGTATTTT. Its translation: CATSRVVLDTQYF. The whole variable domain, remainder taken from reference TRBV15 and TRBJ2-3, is DAMVIQNPRYQVTQFGKPVTLSCSQTLNHNVMYWYQQKSSQAPKLLFHYYDKDFNNEADTPDNFQSRRPNTSFCFLDIRSPGLGDTAMYLCATSRVVLDTQYFGPGTRLTVL.

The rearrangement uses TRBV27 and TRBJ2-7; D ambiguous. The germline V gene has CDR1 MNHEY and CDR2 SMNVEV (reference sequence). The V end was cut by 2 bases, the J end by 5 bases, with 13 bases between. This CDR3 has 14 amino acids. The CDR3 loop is CASSLRWSSDEQYF. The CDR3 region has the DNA TGTGCCAGCAGTTTAAGGTGGAGTAGTGACGAGCAGTACTTC.

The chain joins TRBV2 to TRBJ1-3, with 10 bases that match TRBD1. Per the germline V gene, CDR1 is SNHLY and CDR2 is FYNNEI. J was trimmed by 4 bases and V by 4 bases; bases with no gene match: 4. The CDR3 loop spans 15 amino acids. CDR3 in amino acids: CASSAGQGRGNTIYF. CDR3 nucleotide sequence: TGTGCCAGCAGTGCGGGACAGGGGAGGGGAAACACCATATATTTT.

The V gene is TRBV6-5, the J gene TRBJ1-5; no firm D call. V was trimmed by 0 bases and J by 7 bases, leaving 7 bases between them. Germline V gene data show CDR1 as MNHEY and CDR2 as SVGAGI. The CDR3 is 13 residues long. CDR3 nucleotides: TGTGCCAGCAGTTACTCCGACACACAGCCCCAGCATTTT. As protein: CASSYSDTQPQHF.

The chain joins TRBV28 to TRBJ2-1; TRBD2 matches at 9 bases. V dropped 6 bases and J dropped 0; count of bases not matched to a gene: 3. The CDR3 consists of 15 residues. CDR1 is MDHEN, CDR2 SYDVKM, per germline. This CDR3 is CASRVLAGSYNEQFF. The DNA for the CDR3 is TGTGCCAGCAGGGTACTAGCGGGCTCCTACAATGAGCAGTTCTTC.

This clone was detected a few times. The chain's CDR3 is CASSPRPEQGTKNIQYF. DNA for the CDR3: TGTGCCAGCAGCCCCCGACCCGAACAGGGAACCAAAAACATTCAGTACTTC. The V gene is TRBV5-4, the J gene TRBJ2-4; a weak D match, TRBD1 (6 bases). Germline CDR1 reads SGHNT; CDR2 reads YYREEE (reference sequence). CDR3 length: 17 residues. Between the trimmed V and J ends, which lost 4 bases and 2 bases, there was a span of 19 bases.

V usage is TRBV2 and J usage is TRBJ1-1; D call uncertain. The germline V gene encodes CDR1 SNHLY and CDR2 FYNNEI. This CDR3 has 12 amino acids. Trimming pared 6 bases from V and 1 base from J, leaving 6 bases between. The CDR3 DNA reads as TGTGCCAGCAGCCAGGAGAACACTGAAGCTTTCTTT. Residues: CASSQENTEAFF.

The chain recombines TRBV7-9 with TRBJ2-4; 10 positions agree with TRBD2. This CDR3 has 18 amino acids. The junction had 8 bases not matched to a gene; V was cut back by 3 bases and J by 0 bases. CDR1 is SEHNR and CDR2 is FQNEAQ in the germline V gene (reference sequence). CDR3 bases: TGTGCCAGCAGCTTGACGAGCGGGGGGGCTCTAGCCAAAAACATTCAGTACTTC. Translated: CASSLTSGGALAKNIQYF.

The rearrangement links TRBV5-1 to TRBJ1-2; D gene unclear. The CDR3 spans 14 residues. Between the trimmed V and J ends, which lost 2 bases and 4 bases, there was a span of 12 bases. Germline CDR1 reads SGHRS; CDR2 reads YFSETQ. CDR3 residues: CASSFGEFIYGYTF. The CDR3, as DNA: TGCGCCAGCAGCTTTGGGGAGTTTATCTATGGCTACACCTTC.

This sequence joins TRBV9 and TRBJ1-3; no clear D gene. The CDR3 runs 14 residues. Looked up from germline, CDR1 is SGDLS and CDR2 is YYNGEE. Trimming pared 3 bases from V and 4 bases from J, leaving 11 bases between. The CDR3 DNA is TGTGCCAGCAGCGCCACCGGGTTAGGAAACACCATATATTTT. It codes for CASSATGLGNTIYF. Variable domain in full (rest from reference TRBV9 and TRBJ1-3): DSGVTQTPKHLITATGQRVTLRCSPRSGDLSVYWYQQSLDQGLQFLIQYYNGEERAKGNILERFSAQQFPDLHSELNLSSLELGDSALYFCASSATGLGNTIYFGEGSWLTVV.

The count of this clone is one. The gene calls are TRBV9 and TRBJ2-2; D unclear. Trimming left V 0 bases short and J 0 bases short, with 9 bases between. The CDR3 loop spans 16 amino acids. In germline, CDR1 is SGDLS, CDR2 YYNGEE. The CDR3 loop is CASSVGVGPNTGELFF. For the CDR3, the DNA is TGTGCCAGCAGCGTAGGTGTCGGTCCGAACACCGGGGAGCTGTTTTTT.

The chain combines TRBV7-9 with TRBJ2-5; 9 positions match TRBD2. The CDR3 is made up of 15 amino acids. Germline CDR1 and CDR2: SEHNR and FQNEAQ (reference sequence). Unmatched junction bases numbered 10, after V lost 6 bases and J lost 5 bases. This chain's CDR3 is CASSRGGGAWETQYF. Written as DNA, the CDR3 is TGTGCCAGCAGTAGGGGCGGGGGGGCCTGGGAGACCCAGTACTTC.

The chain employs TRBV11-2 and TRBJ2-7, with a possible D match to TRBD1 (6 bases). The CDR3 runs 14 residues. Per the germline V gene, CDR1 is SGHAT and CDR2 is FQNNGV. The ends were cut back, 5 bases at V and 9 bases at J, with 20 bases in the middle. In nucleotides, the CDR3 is TGTGCCAGCAGCAAGGACAGCTTAGGGGTAGGGCAGTACTTC. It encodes CASSKDSLGVGQYF.

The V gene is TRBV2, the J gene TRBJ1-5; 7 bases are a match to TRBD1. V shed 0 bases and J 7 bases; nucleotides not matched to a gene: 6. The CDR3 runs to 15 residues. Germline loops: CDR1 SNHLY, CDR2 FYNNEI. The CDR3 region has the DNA TGTGCCAGCAGTGAAGCACAGGGGAGGTGGCAGCCCCAGCATTTT. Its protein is CASSEAQGRWQPQHF.

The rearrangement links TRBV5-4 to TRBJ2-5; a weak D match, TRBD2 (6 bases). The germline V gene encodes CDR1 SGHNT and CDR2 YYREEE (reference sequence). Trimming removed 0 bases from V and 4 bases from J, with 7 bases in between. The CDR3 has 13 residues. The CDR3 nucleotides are TGTGCCAGCAGCTTGGACGGGGGAGAGACCCAGTACTTC. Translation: CASSLDGGETQYF.

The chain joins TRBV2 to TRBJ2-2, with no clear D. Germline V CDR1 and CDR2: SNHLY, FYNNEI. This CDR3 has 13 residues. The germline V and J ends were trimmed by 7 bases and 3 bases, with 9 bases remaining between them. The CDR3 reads CASNSKYTGELFF. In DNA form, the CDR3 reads TGTGCCAGCAACAGCAAATACACCGGGGAGCTGTTTTTT.